This TCR beta chain was sequenced for a study of CD8+CD57+ T cells in acquired aplastic anemia. Study background: An average of 3.2 ug of DNA was obtained from sorted CD4+ and CD8+ cells. Broader study findings: Patients and controls shared roughly 31 CD8+ CDR3 sequences, highly expressed in patients. Patients showed no significant difference from controls in CD8+ Simpson's diversity.

Genomic DNA acted as the template from which TCR beta VDJ combination and CDR3 sequence profiling were carried out. One entry per CDR3 protein, called by TCRdb with MiXCR from the reads. The data contain 210,000 or so distinct CDR3 sequences, less than 60% of them seen just once; the ten biggest clones take up 15% to 20%. Sequenced patients had shown CD8+CD57+ cell expansion by flow cytometry. About this clonotype itself: Its antigen is not known.

This clonotype was sampled from a human donor with aplastic anemia. Specimen: sorted CD4+, CD8+, or CD8+CD57+ T cells (not recorded which) from PBMCs.

The CDR3 DNA reads TGCAGTGCTAGAGGCATAGAGGCCTACAATGAGCAGTTCTTC. Protein product: CSARGIEAYNEQFF. This chain uses TRBV20-1 with TRBJ2-1; D is unclear. From germline, CDR1 is DFQATT and CDR2 SNEGSKA (reference sequence). The CDR3 length is 14 residues. V was clipped by 1 base and J by 2 bases, with 9 bases between them.